This T cell receptor beta chain was recovered during a study of blood T cell repertoires in COVID-19. Study-level information: Specimens from acute and convalescent COVID-19 originated in the United States, Italy and Spain. PBMCs, B-cell-depleted T cells, or T cells provided the cDNA or gDNA that made up the material.

Per the authors' pipeline: Reference gene primer amplification gave nucleated cell count estimates. Measured with immunoSEQ multiplex PCR; TCRdb has only the in-frame clones, and not every one. V, J and clone size derive from that table, while D and trimming were established from the DNA sequence. The sample records approximately 180,000 clones, around 80% being singletons. This CDR3 has 14 amino acids. Germline-derived CDR1 and CDR2 are SEHNR and FQNEAQ (reference sequence). V lost 1 base and J 1 base, leaving 7 bases between the germline ends. This clone was counted between two and nine times. The receptor comes from a woman between 70 and 85 years old with acute or convalescent COVID-19. The chain recombines TRBV7-9 with TRBJ1-1, with unresolved D. The sample comprised peripheral blood. This chain's CDR3 is CASSLENRNTEAFF. DNA for the CDR3: TGTGCCAGCAGCTTAGAGAACAGGAACACTGAAGCTTTCTTT.